This T cell receptor beta chain emerged from a study of blood T cell repertoires in COVID-19. Overall study: Acute-phase and convalescent COVID-19 samples originated in the United States, Italy and Spain. The analysed material was cDNA or gDNA that came from T cells, B-cell-depleted T cells, or PBMCs.

Per the authors' pipeline: Cell counts per sample came from amplifying reference gene primers. Sequencing was performed with immunoSEQ multiplex PCR; in TCRdb, only in-frame clones are kept and a portion is missing. V and J calls and clone size are as listed in that table; D and trimming were resolved from the DNA. The table includes 55,000 to 90,000 clones, approximately 90% detected once. CDR3 length: 15 amino acids. The receptor was derived from a human donor in a cohort sampled during active COVID-19. The chain couples TRBV21-1 to TRBJ2-4; the D call of TRBD1 is as the table states it, not checked on the DNA. TRBV21-1 is shown as a pseudogene. The sample was peripheral blood. CDR3 in amino acids: CASSNRFLAKNIQYF. The CDR3 DNA follows: TGTGCCAGCAGCAACAGGTTCTTAGCCAAAAACATTCAGTACTTC.